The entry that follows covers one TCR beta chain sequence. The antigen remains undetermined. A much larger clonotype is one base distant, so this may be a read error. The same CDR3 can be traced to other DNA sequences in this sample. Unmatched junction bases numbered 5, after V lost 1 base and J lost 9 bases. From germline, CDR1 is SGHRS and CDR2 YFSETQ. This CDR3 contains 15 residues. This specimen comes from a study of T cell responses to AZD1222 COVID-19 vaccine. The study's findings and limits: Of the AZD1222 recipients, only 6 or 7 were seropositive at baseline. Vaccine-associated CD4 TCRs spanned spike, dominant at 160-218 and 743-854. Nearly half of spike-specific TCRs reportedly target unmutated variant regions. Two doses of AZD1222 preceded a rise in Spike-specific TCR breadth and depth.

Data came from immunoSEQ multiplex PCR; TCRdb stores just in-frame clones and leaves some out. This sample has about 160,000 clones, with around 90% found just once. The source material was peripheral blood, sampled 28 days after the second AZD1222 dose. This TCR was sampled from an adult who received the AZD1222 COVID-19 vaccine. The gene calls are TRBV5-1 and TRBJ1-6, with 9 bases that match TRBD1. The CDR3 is CASSLKGQGSSPLHF. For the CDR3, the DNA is TGCGCCAGCAGCTTGAAGGGACAGGGCAGTTCACCCCTCCACTTT. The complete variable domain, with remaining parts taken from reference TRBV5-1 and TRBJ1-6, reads KAGVTQTPRYLIKTRGQQVTLSCSPISGHRSVSWYQQTPGQGLQFLFEYFSETQRNKGNFPGRFSGRQFSNSRSEMNVSTLELGDSALYLCASSLKGQGSSPLHFGNGTRLTVT.